Each of the 11 T cell receptor beta chains below was sequenced from the same sample in a study of T cell repertoires in cytomegalovirus infection (dated by TCRdb to the late 2010s). Sample treatment or condition, as interpreted from the label and publication: in vitro stimulation with specific CMV peptide epitopes to enrich CMV-specific T cells. Data came from an Illumina HiSeq 1500. The public reads were run again by TCRdb, first through fastp at Q25 and then through MiXCR, and only productive beta chains were kept. A single entry per CDR3 protein holds the most common genes and DNA from its merged rows. The sample table lists about 920,000 distinct CDR3 sequences, around 32% of them with a count of one. The ten biggest clones cover roughly an eighth of the sample. Their antigen targets remain unknown. Sequences were derived from cultured CD8+ T cells from PBMCs, sampled from culture after CMV antigen stimulation. The receptors originated from a human donor in good health (CMV status not recorded). Some clones in this sample may be carry-over from other donors' samples.

This clonotype was observed a few times. The chain carries TRBV7-9 and TRBJ2-1, with D possibly matching TRBD1 (5 bases). Germline CDR1 and CDR2: SEHNR and FQNEAQ (reference sequence). Trimming took off 5 bases at V and 0 bases at J, with 17 bases between the two ends. The CDR3 runs to 17 residues. This chain's CDR3 is CASSPRSRATSYNEQFF. The CDR3 nucleotides are TGTGCCAGCAGCCCCCGAAGCAGGGCAACCTCCTACAATGAGCAGTTCTTC.

The chain carries TRBV19 and TRBJ2-7, with TRBD2 matching 9 bases. J lost 3 bases, V lost 7 bases, and 4 bases had no gene match. This CDR3 contains 13 residues. Germline CDR1 LNHDA, CDR2 SQIVND (reference sequence). Here the CDR3 DNA reads TGTGCCAGTACTAGCGGGGCCAACTACGAGCAGTACTTC. Protein: CASTSGANYEQYF.

A remark on this clonotype: At one end, the junction sequence differs from germline, possibly due to a read error. The J gene is TRBJ2-5, the V gene TRBV7-7, with D perhaps given as TRBD1 or TRBD2 (6 bases each). The CDR3 length is 15 residues. Per the germline V gene, CDR1 is SSHAT and CDR2 is FNYEAQ (reference sequence). The CDR3: CASSLSGGRQETQYF. In DNA, the CDR3 is TGTGCTAGCAGCTTATCTGGGGGGCGGCAAGAGACCCAGTACTTC.

CDR3: CASSSRGQPNTGELFF. In DNA, the CDR3 is TGTGCCAGTAGTTCGAGGGGACAACCGAACACCGGGGAGCTGTTTTTT. This sequence joins TRBV19 and TRBJ2-2, with D possibly being TRBD1 (6 bases). V lost 5 bases and J lost 0, with 13 bases in between. This CDR3 region has 16 residues. CDR1 LNHDA and CDR2 SQIVND come from the germline V gene (reference sequence).

In this sample, this clonotype turned up a few times. The genes are TRBV5-1 and TRBJ2-5, with D possibly being TRBD2 (5 bases). The CDR3 contains 14 residues. Germline values: CDR1 SGHRS, CDR2 YFSETQ. The V end lost 7 bases, the J end lost 5 bases, and 18 bases lay between the germline ends. CDR3 sequence (DNA): TGCGCCAGCCATTTCTCGGGCGACTACGAGACCCAGTACTTC. Amino acid sequence: CASHFSGDYETQYF.

On this clonotype: With a much larger clone just one base away, this may be a read error. The rearrangement links TRBV12-3 or TRBV12-4 to TRBJ2-2; D perhaps matches TRBD2 (7 bases). The CDR3 contains 16 residues. CDR3 sequence (DNA): TGTGCCAGCAGTTCCTCGGGGGGCGCGAACACCAGGGAGCTGTTTTTT. This encodes CASSSSGGANTRELFF.

The chain has TRBV7-2 and TRBJ2-1; D is perhaps TRBD2 (7 bases). V shed 3 bases and J shed 0 bases, with 15 bases lying between them. Looked up from germline, CDR1 is SGHTA and CDR2 is FQGNSA. This CDR3 contains 17 residues. Here the CDR3 reads CASSLVGGLSSYNEQFF. CDR3 coding DNA: TGTGCCAGCAGCTTGGTGGGGGGGCTGAGCTCCTACAATGAGCAGTTCTTC.

In this sample, this clonotype turned up a few times. CDR3 nucleotides: TGTGCCAGCAGTGAAACAGGGGTAAACAATCAGCCCCAGCATTTT. Its protein is CASSETGVNNQPQHF. J is TRBJ1-5 and V is TRBV2, with 7 bases matching TRBD1. V dropped 2 bases and J dropped 3; count of bases not matched to a gene: 4. The CDR3 has 15 amino acids. The germline gives CDR1 SNHLY, CDR2 FYNNEI.

This clonotype was seen more than once but under ten times. V and J are TRBV7-3 and TRBJ1-1, with D unresolved. This CDR3 is built from 15 residues. Between the trimmed V and J ends, which lost 0 bases and 5 bases, there was a span of 13 bases. Per germline, CDR1 SGHTA and CDR2 FQGTGA. CDR3 sequence reads: CASSLTERQITEAFF. In DNA form, the CDR3 reads TGTGCCAGCAGCTTAACAGAACGGCAGATAACTGAAGCTTTCTTT.

The CDR3 here is CASSSDRGTYEQYV. For the CDR3, the DNA is TGTGCCAGCAGTTCCGACAGGGGAACCTACGAGCAGTACGTC. V is TRBV28 and J is TRBJ2-7; 8 bases match TRBD1. The CDR3 totals 14 residues. The J segment lost 2 bases and the V segment lost 4 bases, leaving 4 bases of the junction unmatched. Germline loops: CDR1 MDHEN, CDR2 SYDVKM.

CDR3 region: CASSQDPGQGSYEQYF. CDR3 nucleotide sequence: TGCGCCAGCAGCCAAGATCCTGGACAGGGATCCTACGAGCAGTACTTC. The gene calls are TRBV4-1 and TRBJ2-7; TRBD1 aligns across 8 bases. CDR3 length: 16 amino acids. V lost 0 bases, J lost 1 base, and 5 bases stayed unmatched. CDR1 is MGHRA, CDR2 YSYEKL, per germline.